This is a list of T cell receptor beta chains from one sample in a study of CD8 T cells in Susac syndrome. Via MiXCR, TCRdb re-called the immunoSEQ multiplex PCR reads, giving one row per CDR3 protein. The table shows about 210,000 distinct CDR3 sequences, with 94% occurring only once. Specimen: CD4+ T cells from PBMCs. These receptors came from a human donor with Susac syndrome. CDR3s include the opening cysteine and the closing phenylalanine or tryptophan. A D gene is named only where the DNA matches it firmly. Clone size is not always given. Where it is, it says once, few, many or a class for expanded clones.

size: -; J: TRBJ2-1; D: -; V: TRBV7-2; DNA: TGTGCCAGCAGCTTATGGGCAGTACTCTCCTACAATGAGCAGTTCTTC; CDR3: CASSLWAVLSYNEQFF
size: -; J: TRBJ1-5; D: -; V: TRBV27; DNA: TGTGCCAGCAGTCCTAATTTTGGAGGACAGCCCCAGCATTTT; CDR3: CASSPNFGGQPQHF
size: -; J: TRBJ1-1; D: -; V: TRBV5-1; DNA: TGCGCCAGCAGCTTGGGACAGCAGTCAGAAGCTTTCTTT; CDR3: CASSLGQQSEAFF
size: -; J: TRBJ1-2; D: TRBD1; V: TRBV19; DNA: TGTGCCAGTCAGCAGGGGGTCGGCTATGGCTACACCTTC; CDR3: CASQQGVGYGYTF
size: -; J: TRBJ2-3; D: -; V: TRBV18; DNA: TGTGCCAGCTCTCCTTTGCCGGACAGTCTTCTCACAGATACGCAGTATTTT; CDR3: CASSPLPDSLLTDTQYF
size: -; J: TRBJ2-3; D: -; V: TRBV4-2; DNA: TGTGCCAGCAGCGACCGGGACACCCTCCTGGGGACAGATACGCAGTATTTT; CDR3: CASSDRDTLLGTDTQYF
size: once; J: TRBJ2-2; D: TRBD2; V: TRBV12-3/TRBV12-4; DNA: TGTGCCAGCACTCTAGCGGGGGGGCTCACCGGGGAGCTGTTTTTT; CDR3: CASTLAGGLTGELFF
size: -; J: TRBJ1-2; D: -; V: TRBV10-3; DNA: TGTGCCATCAGTCTCGTCGGGGATTCGGTCTATGGCTACACCTTC; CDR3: CAISLVGDSVYGYTF
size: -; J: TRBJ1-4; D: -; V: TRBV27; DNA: TGTGCCAGCAGTTTAGGCCGGGAGGGAAGAGGTTTTAATGAAAAACTGTTTTTT; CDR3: CASSLGREGRGFNEKLFF
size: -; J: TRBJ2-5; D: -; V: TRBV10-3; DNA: TGTGCCATCAGTGAAGACTCAGAACAAGAGACCCAGTACTTC; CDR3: CAISEDSEQETQYF
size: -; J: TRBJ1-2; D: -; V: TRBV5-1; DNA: TGCGCCAAGCATACAGTAGACTATGGCTACACCTTC; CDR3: CAKHTVDYGYTF
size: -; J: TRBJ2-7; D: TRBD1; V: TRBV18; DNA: TGTGCCAGCTCTCCGGGACAGTCAGGCGAGCAGTACTTC; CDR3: CASSPGQSGEQYF
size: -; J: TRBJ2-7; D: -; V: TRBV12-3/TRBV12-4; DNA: TGTGCCAGCAGTTGGGTTGGCTACGAGCAGTACTTC; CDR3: CASSWVGYEQYF
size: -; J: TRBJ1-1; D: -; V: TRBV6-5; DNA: TGTGCCAGCAATCTCCGGACGGGGAACACTGAAGCTTTCTTT; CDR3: CASNLRTGNTEAFF
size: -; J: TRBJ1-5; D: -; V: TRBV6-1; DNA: TGTGCCAGCAGTGAGCGTGATCAGCCCCAGCATTTT; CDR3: CASSERDQPQHF
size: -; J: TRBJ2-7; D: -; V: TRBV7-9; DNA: TGTGCCAGCAGCTTCCACCCGGGGGTGGACGAGCAGTACTTC; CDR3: CASSFHPGVDEQYF
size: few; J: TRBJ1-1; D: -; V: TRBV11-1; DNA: TGTGCCAGCAGCTTACAAGGGGCTGACACTGAAGCTTTCTTT; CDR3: CASSLQGADTEAFF
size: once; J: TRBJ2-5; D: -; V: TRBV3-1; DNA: TGTGCCAGCAGCCAAGGGGTACAGCGCCAAGAGACCCAGTACTTC; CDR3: CASSQGVQRQETQYF
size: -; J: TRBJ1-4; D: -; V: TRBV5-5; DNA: TGTGCCAGCAGCTTGGGACCCGCAACTAATGAAAAACTGTTTTTT; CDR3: CASSLGPATNEKLFF
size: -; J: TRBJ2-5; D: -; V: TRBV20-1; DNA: TGCAGTGCTAGAGATTTGGGTGGGGAAGAGACCCAGTACTTC; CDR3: CSARDLGGEETQYF
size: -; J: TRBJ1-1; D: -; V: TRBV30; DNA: TGTGCCTGGAGACCCGACAGGATGAACACTGAAGCTTTCTTT; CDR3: CAWRPDRMNTEAFF
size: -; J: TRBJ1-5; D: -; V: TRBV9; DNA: TGTGCCAGCAGCGTTGGGTTGAGGGAGCCCCAGCATTTT; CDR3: CASSVGLREPQHF
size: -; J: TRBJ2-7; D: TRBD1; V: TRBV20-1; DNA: TGCAGTGCTAGAGATCTTCGGGGACAGGGCTCCTACGAGCAGTACTTC; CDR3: CSARDLRGQGSYEQYF
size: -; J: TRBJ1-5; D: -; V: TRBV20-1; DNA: TGCAGTGCTAGTGCGGTTCAGAGAGGCAATCAGCCCCAGCATTTT; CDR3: CSASAVQRGNQPQHF
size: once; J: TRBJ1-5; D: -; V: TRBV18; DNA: TGTGCCAGCTCACCACCAGGCCAGGGGAGTCAGCCCCAGCATTTT; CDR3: CASSPPGQGSQPQHF
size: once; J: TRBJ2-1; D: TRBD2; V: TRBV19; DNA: TGTGCCAGTAAGGGACTAGCGGTTAACTACAATGAGCAGTTCTTC; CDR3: CASKGLAVNYNEQFF
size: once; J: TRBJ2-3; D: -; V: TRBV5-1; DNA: TGCGCCAGCAGCTCGCGGGACTCCCGCACAGATACGCAGTATTTT; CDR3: CASSSRDSRTDTQYF
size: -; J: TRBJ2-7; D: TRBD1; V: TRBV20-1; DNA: TGCAGTGCGAAAAGTTGGCGACAGGGCTCCTACGAGCAGTACTTC; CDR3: CSAKSWRQGSYEQYF
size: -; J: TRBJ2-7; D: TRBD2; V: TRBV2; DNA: TGTGCCAGCAGTGAACTAGCGGACTTCTTCTACGAGCAGTACTTC; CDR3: CASSELADFFYEQYF
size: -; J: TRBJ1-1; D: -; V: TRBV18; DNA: TGTGCCAGCTCACCACCCACGGGCCCCGATACTGAAGCTTTCTTT; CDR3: CASSPPTGPDTEAFF
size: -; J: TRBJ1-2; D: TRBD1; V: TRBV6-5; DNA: TGTGCCAGCAGTTTTCTTTACGGGACAGGGTTATATGGCTACACCTTC; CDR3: CASSFLYGTGLYGYTF